This TCR beta chain was observed in a study of blood T cells in healthy people across ages. A sample-barcoded 5' primer and a J-beta primer mix were used in a second PCR of roughly 6 to 12 cycles. Via MiXCR, TCRdb re-called the 5' RACE reads, giving one row per CDR3 protein. The top ten clones hold under 20% of a sample with 650,000 to 800,000 distinct CDR3 sequences, under 55% of them seen once. The CDR3 is made up of 16 amino acids. V lost 5 bases, J lost 4 bases, and 6 bases stayed unmatched. Germline-derived CDR1 and CDR2 are SGHVS and FQNEAQ. The chain links TRBV7-8 to TRBJ2-3; 13 nucleotides align to TRBD2. The sample comprised blood. The TCR comes from a man in his 60s in good health. The CDR3 region has the DNA TGTGCCAGCAGCCCCTGGACTAGCGGGGGATCAGATACGCAGTATTTT. Protein product: CASSPWTSGGSDTQYF.